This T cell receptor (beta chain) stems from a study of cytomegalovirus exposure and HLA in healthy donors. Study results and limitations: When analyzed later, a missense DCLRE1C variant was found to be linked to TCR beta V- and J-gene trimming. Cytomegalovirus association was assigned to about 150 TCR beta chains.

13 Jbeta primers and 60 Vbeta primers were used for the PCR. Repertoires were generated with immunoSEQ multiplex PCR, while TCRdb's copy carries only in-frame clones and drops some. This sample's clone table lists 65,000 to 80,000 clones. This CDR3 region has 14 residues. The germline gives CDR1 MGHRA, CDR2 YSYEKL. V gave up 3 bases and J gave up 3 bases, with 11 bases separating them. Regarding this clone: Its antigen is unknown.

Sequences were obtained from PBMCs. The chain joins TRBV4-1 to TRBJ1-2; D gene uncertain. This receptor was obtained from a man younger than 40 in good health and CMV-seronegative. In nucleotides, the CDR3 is TGCGCCAGCAGCCAGCGCCGCACCTACTATGGCTACACCTTC. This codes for CASSQRRTYYGYTF.